These 29 T cell receptor beta chains originate from one sample sequenced in a study of T cell responses to AZD1222 COVID-19 vaccine. The data were produced by immunoSEQ multiplex PCR, yet TCRdb's version contains in-frame clones alone and is incomplete. The sample contains roughly 65,000 clones, around 78% of which appear only once. The sequencing here drew on peripheral blood, taken 28 days after the second AZD1222 dose. The receptors were sampled from an adult who received the AZD1222 COVID-19 vaccine.

This chain joins TRBV7-2 and TRBJ1-6; D call uncertain. With 5 bases removed from V and 9 bases from J, the gap between germline ends came to 17 bases. The CDR3 spans 15 residues. CDR1 is SGHTA and CDR2 is FQGNSA in the germline V gene. CDR3 sequence: CASSPGRTSFSPLHF. CDR3 coding DNA: TGTGCCAGCAGCCCGGGGAGGACCTCCTTTTCACCCCTCCACTTT.

This rearrangement joins TRBV6-5 to TRBJ1-5, with D unclear. This CDR3 region has 15 residues. Trimming removed 0 bases at V and 2 bases at J, with 8 bases between. CDR1 is MNHEY and CDR2 is SVGAGI in the germline V gene. CDR3 residues: CASSYSQTGNQPQHF. CDR3 coding DNA: TGTGCCAGCAGTTACTCCCAGACGGGCAATCAGCCCCAGCATTTT.

This clone was observed at least ten times. The rearrangement joins TRBV30 to TRBJ2-2, with D perhaps matching TRBD2 (6 bases). The germline V gene has CDR1 GTSNPN and CDR2 SVGIG (reference sequence). V lost 5 bases to trimming and J lost 7 bases, with 14 bases between them. The CDR3 runs to 13 residues. The CDR3 sequence: CAWLRGSSGELFF. For the CDR3, the DNA is TGTGCCTGGCTCCGGGGGTCGAGCGGGGAGCTGTTTTTT.

The rearrangement links TRBV4-1 to TRBJ1-1, with 7 bases fitting TRBD1. In germline, CDR1 is MGHRA, CDR2 YSYEKL. The V and J ends lost 4 bases and 2 bases, in that order; junction bases with no gene match: 7. This CDR3 comprises 15 residues. For the CDR3, the DNA is TGCGCCAGCAGCCCCCGGGACAGCCTTAACACTGAAGCTTTCTTT. Its protein is CASSPRDSLNTEAFF.

The chain is built from TRBV29-1 and TRBJ1-1; a possible D gene is TRBD1 (6 bases). V lost 2 bases and J lost 4, with 14 bases in between. The CDR3 sequence is 14 residues long. Looked up from germline, CDR1 is SQVTM and CDR2 is ANQGSEA. The CDR3 sequence: CSVEKGIGGTEAFF. The DNA for the CDR3 is TGCAGCGTTGAAAAAGGGATAGGGGGCACTGAAGCTTTCTTT. The full variable domain, completed using reference TRBV29-1 and TRBJ1-1, is SAVISQKPSRDICQRGTSLTIQCQVDSQVTMMFWYRQQPGQSLTLIATANQGSEATYESGFVIDKFPISRPNLTFSTLTVSNMSPEDSSIYLCSVEKGIGGTEAFFGQGTRLTVV.

The chain carries TRBV11-2 and TRBJ1-1, with 8 bases aligning to TRBD1. The germline V gene encodes CDR1 SGHAT and CDR2 FQNNGV. V was clipped by 5 bases and J by 0 bases; unmatched bases: 5. The length of the CDR3 is 15 residues. DNA for the CDR3: TGTGCCAGCAGCCCCCGGACAGGGTTGAACACTGAAGCTTTCTTT. It codes for CASSPRTGLNTEAFF.

The chain carries TRBV5-5 and TRBJ2-1; TRBD2 might be the D (5 bases). CDR3 length: 15 amino acids. Trimming shortened V by 7 bases and J by 4 bases, and 18 bases separated the two germline ends. CDR1 and CDR2 from the germline V gene are SGHKS and YYEKEE (reference sequence). CDR3 DNA: TGTGCCAGCTCCCCTTTGGGAGTCGGGTACAATGAGCAGTTCTTC. Translated: CASSPLGVGYNEQFF.

A word on this clone: Other DNA sequences in the sample encode the same CDR3. The chain has TRBV2 and TRBJ1-2, with D possibly TRBD1 on 5 matching bases. V lost 3 bases to trimming and J lost 6 bases, with 8 bases between them. The CDR3 is made up of 12 amino acids. Germline V lookup: CDR1 SNHLY, CDR2 FYNNEI. The CDR3 DNA reads TGTGCCAGCAGTGAGAGGGGTAATGGCTACACCTTC. It translates to CASSERGNGYTF. The entire variable domain, with the rest obtained from reference TRBV2 and TRBJ1-2, is as follows: EPEVTQTPSHQVTQMGQEVILRCVPISNHLYFYWYRQILGQKVEFLVSFYNNEISEKSEIFDDQFSVERPDGSNFTLKIRSTKLEDSAMYFCASSERGNGYTFGSGTRLTVV.

The chain employs TRBV5-1 and TRBJ2-5, with D possibly matching TRBD1 (6 bases). This CDR3 has 15 residues. With 4 bases removed from V and 5 bases from J, the gap between germline ends came to 18 bases. CDR1 and CDR2 (germline): SGHRS, YFSETQ. The CDR3 DNA reads TGCGCCAGCAGCCCCCTCGGCAGGGGAGAGGAGACCCAGTACTTC. As protein: CASSPLGRGEETQYF.

The chain recombines TRBV5-1 with TRBJ2-7; 8 nucleotides match TRBD2. The CDR3 contains 17 residues. Losses at the gene ends were 0 bases for V and 6 bases for J; bases not matched to a gene: 14. Germline V gene data show CDR1 as SGHRS and CDR2 as YFSETQ. CDR3 sequence reads: CASSLVAAGGSPAEQYF. Written as DNA, the CDR3 is TGCGCCAGCAGCTTGGTTGCTGCGGGAGGTTCCCCCGCCGAGCAGTACTTC.

Of note for this clone: One end of the junction fails to match germline, which may point to a read error. The chain recombines TRBV29-1 with TRBJ1-1; D gene ambiguous. The CDR3 length is 10 residues. Germline-derived CDR1 and CDR2 are SQVTM and ANQGSEA. CDR3 protein: CNVGRSEAFF. The CDR3 bases are TGCAACGTTGGGAGAAGCGAAGCTTTCTTT.

This sequence joins TRBV4-1 and TRBJ1-2; weak D call: TRBD1 (5 bases). Germline V gene sequence: CDR1 MGHRA, CDR2 YSYEKL. The CDR3 has 14 amino acids. V was trimmed by 3 bases and J by 3 bases, leaving 11 bases between them. The CDR3 here is CASSQMTADYGYTF. The CDR3 coding sequence is TGCGCCAGCAGCCAGATGACAGCTGACTATGGCTACACCTTC.

The chain is built from TRBV6-6 and TRBJ1-1; possibly TRBD1 for D (6 bases). CDR3 length equals 14 residues. CDR1 MNHNY and CDR2 SVGAGI come from the germline V gene (reference sequence). The V and J ends lost 5 bases and 7 bases respectively, with 17 bases between them. The chain's CDR3 is CASSVNREWDEAFF. CDR3 sequence (DNA): TGTGCCAGCAGTGTCAACAGGGAGTGGGATGAAGCTTTCTTT.

This chain uses TRBV2 with TRBJ1-2; TRBD1 matches 8 bases. Germline CDR1 reads SNHLY; CDR2 reads FYNNEI. J lost 6 bases, V lost 5 bases, and 11 bases had no gene match. The CDR3 runs to 15 residues. CDR3 coding DNA: TGTGCCAGCAGTTTATCGGGACAGGTCGTGCATGGCTACACCTTC. Translated: CASSLSGQVVHGYTF.

This clone occurred a few times. The rearrangement uses TRBV5-4 and TRBJ1-2; TRBD1 is a possible D gene (6 bases). This CDR3 has 14 amino acids. Germline V lookup: CDR1 SGHNT, CDR2 YYREEE (reference sequence). V was clipped by 1 base and J by 3 bases, with 10 bases between them. The CDR3 DNA sequence: TGTGCCAGCAGCTTGTTCAGGGGTGACTATGGCTACACCTTC. It specifies CASSLFRGDYGYTF. The whole variable domain, filled in from reference TRBV5-4 and TRBJ1-2, reads ETGVTQSPTHLIKTRGQQVTLRCSSQSGHNTVSWYQQALGQGPQFIFQYYREEENGRGNFPPRFSGLQFPNYSSELNVNALELDDSALYLCASSLFRGDYGYTFGSGTRLTVV.

The chain employs TRBV9 and TRBJ2-2; D is ambiguous. CDR1 SGDLS and CDR2 YYNGEE come from the germline V gene. This CDR3 contains 13 residues. V lost 2 bases, J lost 3 bases, and 5 bases lay in between. The CDR3 here is CASSVVYTGELFF. In DNA form, the CDR3 reads TGTGCCAGCAGCGTGGTCTACACCGGGGAGCTGTTTTTT.

The J gene is TRBJ2-7, the V gene TRBV5-1; D is possibly TRBD1 or TRBD2 (6 bases each). Germline V gene lookup returns CDR1 SGHRS and CDR2 YFSETQ. Trimming removed 2 bases at V and 7 bases at J, with 19 bases between. The CDR3 is 15 amino acids. CDR3 region: CASSLALTGAREQYF. The CDR3 DNA sequence: TGCGCCAGCAGCTTAGCACTGACGGGGGCTAGGGAGCAGTACTTC. The variable domain in full, completed from reference TRBV5-1 and TRBJ2-7, reads KAGVTQTPRYLIKTRGQQVTLSCSPISGHRSVSWYQQTPGQGLQFLFEYFSETQRNKGNFPGRFSGRQFSNSRSEMNVSTLELGDSALYLCASSLALTGAREQYFGPGTRLTVT.

DNA for the CDR3: TGCAGCGCCTCCCAGGGGATCTATGGCTACACCTTC. Residues: CSASQGIYGYTF. This sequence joins TRBV29-1 and TRBJ1-2; TRBD1 might be the D (6 bases). Germline V lookup: CDR1 SQVTM, CDR2 ANQGSEA. CDR3 length equals 12 residues. Trimming cost V 7 bases and J 4 bases, with 13 bases left between them.

The chain recombines TRBV4-1 with TRBJ1-2, with D perhaps matching TRBD1 (5 bases). V lost 0 bases and J 0 bases, leaving 11 bases between the germline ends. From germline, CDR1 is MGHRA and CDR2 YSYEKL. The CDR3 is 16 residues long. The CDR3: CASSQDLRGSNYGYTF. The CDR3 nucleotides read TGCGCCAGCAGCCAAGATTTAAGGGGTTCTAACTATGGCTACACCTTC.

The chain carries TRBV19 and TRBJ2-3; D unresolved. The ends were cut back, 3 bases at V and 1 base at J, with 8 bases in the middle. Germline V CDR1 and CDR2: LNHDA, SQIVND (reference sequence). The CDR3 is 14 residues long. CDR3 DNA sequence: TGTGCCAGTAGTATTTATCCCGGCACAGATACGCAGTATTTT. Its translation is CASSIYPGTDTQYF.

The rearrangement uses TRBV6-5 and TRBJ1-5; TRBD1 might be the D (5 bases). Trimming removed 7 bases at V and 5 bases at J, with 15 bases between. CDR1 is MNHEY and CDR2 is SVGAGI in the germline V gene. This CDR3 has 14 residues. CDR3 bases: TGTGCCAGCAACCTCGCCGGGGGGGATCAGCCCCAGCATTTT. Residues: CASNLAGGDQPQHF.

The V gene is TRBV29-1, the J gene TRBJ2-7; no clear D. The CDR3 runs 13 residues. Trimming took 1 base from V and 6 from J, leaving 13 bases between them. Per germline, CDR1 SQVTM and CDR2 ANQGSEA. The CDR3 DNA reads TGCAGCGTTGAAGGGGTCCGCCCGGGCGAGCAGTACTTC. Translated: CSVEGVRPGEQYF.

The rearrangement joins TRBV6-6 to TRBJ2-7, with D maybe TRBD2 (5 bases). CDR3 length equals 14 residues. The V and J ends lost 6 bases and 4 bases respectively, with 16 bases between them. Germline V CDR1 and CDR2: MNHNY, SVGAGI (reference sequence). DNA of the CDR3: TGTGCCAGCAGCGCCGAGGGCTATGATTACGAGCAGTACTTC. Protein sequence: CASSAEGYDYEQYF.

This chain links TRBV5-1 with TRBJ1-1, with 8 bases matching TRBD1. Germline V gene data show CDR1 as SGHRS and CDR2 as YFSETQ. The CDR3 runs to 17 residues. V shed 5 bases, J shed 0 bases, and the junction held 12 bases outside the gene matches. The DNA of the CDR3 is TGCGCCAGCAGTAAGGGACAGGTCATTACATTGAACACTGAAGCTTTCTTT. Amino acid sequence: CASSKGQVITLNTEAFF. Looking up the rest from reference TRBV5-1 and TRBJ1-1 gives the full variable domain: KAGVTQTPRYLIKTRGQQVTLSCSPISGHRSVSWYQQTPGQGLQFLFEYFSETQRNKGNFPGRFSGRQFSNSRSEMNVSTLELGDSALYLCASSKGQVITLNTEAFFGQGTRLTVV.

The rearrangement uses TRBV5-1 and TRBJ2-2; a possible D gene is TRBD1 (6 bases). Germline V gene data show CDR1 as SGHRS and CDR2 as YFSETQ. This CDR3 is built from 13 residues. V gave up 2 bases and J gave up 6 bases, with 8 bases separating them. The chain's CDR3 is CASSFTGSGELFF. CDR3 coding DNA: TGCGCCAGCAGCTTTACAGGGTCCGGGGAGCTGTTTTTT.

This sequence joins TRBV18 and TRBJ2-7, with TRBD2 identical over 8 bases. Germline V gene lookup returns CDR1 KGHSH and CDR2 LQKENI. The CDR3 totals 13 residues. V lost 3 bases, J lost 6 bases, and 4 bases stayed unmatched. The CDR3 DNA reads as TGTGCCAGCTCACCCGGACTAGCAAGCGAGCAGTACTTC. Residues: CASSPGLASEQYF.

The CDR3 loop reads CASSPPASGRNEQFF. The CDR3 bases are TGTGCCAGCTCACCACCAGCTAGCGGGAGGAATGAGCAGTTCTTC. The rearrangement uses TRBV18 and TRBJ2-1, with 11 bases matching TRBD2. CDR1 and CDR2 from the germline V gene are KGHSH and LQKENI. This CDR3 spans 15 amino acids. Trimming at V came to 0 bases and at J to 7 bases, leaving 2 bases not matched to a gene.

This clone was observed a few times. In DNA form, the CDR3 reads TGTGCCAGCAGGGGGGGCCCCACGGGCCCGAACACCGGGGAGCTGTTTTTT. Its translation is CASRGGPTGPNTGELFF. V gene TRBV2 combines with J gene TRBJ2-2; the D call may be TRBD1 or TRBD2 (6 bases each). The CDR3 is 17 amino acids. Looked up from germline, CDR1 is SNHLY and CDR2 is FYNNEI. The V end was cut by 6 bases, the J end by 0 bases, with 17 bases between.

This rearrangement joins TRBV15 to TRBJ1-1; no definite D call. The length of the CDR3 is 12 residues. V gave up 3 bases and J gave up 3 bases, with 5 bases separating them. Germline V gene lookup returns CDR1 LNHNV and CDR2 YYDKDF (reference sequence). The CDR3 bases are TGTGCCACCAGCAGTGCATACACTGAAGCTTTCTTT. Translated, it gives CATSSAYTEAFF.